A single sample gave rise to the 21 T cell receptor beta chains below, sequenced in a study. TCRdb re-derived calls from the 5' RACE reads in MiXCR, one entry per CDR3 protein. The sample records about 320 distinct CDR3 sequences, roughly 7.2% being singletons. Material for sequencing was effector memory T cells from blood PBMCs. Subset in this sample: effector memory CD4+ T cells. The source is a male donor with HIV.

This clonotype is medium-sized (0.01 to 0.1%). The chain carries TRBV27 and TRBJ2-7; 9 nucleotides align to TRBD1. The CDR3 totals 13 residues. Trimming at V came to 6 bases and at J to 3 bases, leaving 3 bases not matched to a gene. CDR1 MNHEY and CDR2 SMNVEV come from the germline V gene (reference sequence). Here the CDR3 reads CASRRTGVYEQYF. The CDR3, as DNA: TGTGCCAGCAGACGGACAGGGGTCTACGAGCAGTACTTC.

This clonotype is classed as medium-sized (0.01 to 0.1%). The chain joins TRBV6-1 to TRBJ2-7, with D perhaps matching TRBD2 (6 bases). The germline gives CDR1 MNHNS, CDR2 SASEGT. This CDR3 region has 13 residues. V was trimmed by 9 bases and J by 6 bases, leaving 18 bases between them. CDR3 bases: TGTGCCAGTACTCATCGGGGGTTTTCCGAGCAGTACTTC. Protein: CASTHRGFSEQYF.

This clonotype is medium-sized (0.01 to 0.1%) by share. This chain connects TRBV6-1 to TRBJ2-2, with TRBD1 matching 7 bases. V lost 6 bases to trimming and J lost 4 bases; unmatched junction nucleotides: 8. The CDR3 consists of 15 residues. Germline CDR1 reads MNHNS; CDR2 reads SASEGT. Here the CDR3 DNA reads TGTGCCAGCAGACCCCAGGGGGTCGGCACCGGGGAGCTGTTTTTT. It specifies CASRPQGVGTGELFF.

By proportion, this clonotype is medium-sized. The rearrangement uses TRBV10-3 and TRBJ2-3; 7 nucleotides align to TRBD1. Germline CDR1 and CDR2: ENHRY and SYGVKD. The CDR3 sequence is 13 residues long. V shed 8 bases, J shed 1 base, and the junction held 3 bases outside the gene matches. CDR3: CAIRDSRTDTQYF. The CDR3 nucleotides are TGTGCCATCCGGGACAGCCGCACAGATACGCAGTATTTT.

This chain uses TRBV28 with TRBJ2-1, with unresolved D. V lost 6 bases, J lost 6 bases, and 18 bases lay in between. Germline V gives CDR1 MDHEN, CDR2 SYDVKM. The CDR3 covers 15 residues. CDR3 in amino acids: CASRIVIPGVNEQFF. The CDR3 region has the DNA TGTGCCAGCAGGATAGTGATCCCTGGGGTCAATGAGCAGTTCTTC.

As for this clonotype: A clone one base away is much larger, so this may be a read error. The CDR3 sequence: CASTPGQWADTQYF. In DNA, the CDR3 is TGTGCCAGCACCCCGGGACAGTGGGCAGATACGCAGTATTTT. This chain uses TRBV6-1 with TRBJ2-3, with 7 nucleotides matching TRBD1. The CDR3 contains 14 residues. V dropped 7 bases and J dropped 4; count of bases not matched to a gene: 8. Looked up from germline, CDR1 is MNHNS and CDR2 is SASEGT.

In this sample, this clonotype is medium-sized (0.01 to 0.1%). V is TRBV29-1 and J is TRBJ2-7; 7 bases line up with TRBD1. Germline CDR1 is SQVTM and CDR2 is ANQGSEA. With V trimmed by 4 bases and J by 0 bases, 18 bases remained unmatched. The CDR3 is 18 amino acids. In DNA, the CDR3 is TGCAGCGTTGCAGATCGGACAGGCCCGCGTCACCTCTCCTACGAGCAGTACTTC. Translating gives CSVADRTGPRHLSYEQYF.

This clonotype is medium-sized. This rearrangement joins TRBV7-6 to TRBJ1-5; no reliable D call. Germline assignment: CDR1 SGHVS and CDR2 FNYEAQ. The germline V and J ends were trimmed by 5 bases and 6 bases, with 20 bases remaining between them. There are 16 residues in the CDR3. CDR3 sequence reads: CASSTTSGGTGQPQHF. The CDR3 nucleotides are TGTGCCAGCAGCACGACTAGTGGCGGTACCGGTCAGCCCCAGCATTTT.

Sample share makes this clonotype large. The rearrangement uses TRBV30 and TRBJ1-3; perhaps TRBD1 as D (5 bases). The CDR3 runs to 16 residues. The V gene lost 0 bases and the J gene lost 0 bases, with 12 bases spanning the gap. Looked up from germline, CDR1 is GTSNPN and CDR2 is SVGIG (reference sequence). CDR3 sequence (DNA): TGTGCCTGGAGTGTACGGGGCGGGAGCTCTGGAAACACCATATATTTT. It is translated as CAWSVRGGSSGNTIYF.

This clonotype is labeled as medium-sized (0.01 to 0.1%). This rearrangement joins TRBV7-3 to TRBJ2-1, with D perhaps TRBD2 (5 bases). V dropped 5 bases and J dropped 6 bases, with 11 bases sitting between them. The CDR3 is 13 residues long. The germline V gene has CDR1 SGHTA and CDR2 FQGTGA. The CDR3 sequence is CASSAQSGNEQFF. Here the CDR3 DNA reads TGTGCCAGCAGCGCGCAAAGCGGCAATGAGCAGTTCTTC.

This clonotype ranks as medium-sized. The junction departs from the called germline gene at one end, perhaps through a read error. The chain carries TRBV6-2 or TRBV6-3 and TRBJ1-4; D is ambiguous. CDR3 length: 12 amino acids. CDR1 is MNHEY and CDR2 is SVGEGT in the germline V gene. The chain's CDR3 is CASSYMKADQLF. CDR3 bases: TGTGCCAGCAGTTACATGAAGGCAGACCAGCTTTTT.

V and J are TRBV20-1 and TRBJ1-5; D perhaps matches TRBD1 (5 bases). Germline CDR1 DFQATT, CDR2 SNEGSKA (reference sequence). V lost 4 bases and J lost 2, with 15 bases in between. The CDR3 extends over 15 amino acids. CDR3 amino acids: CSANSGGEGNQPQHF. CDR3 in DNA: TGCAGTGCTAACTCGGGGGGGGAGGGCAATCAGCCCCAGCATTTT.

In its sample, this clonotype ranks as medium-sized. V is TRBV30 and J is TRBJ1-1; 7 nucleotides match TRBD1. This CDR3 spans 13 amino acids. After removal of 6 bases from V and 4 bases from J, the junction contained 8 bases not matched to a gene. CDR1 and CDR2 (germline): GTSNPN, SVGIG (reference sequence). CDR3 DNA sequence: TGTGCCTGCTCGTTGGACAGGCGCACTGAAGCTTTCTTT. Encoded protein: CACSLDRRTEAFF. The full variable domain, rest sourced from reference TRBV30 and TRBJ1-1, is SQTIHQWPATLVQPVGSPLSLECTVEGTSNPNLYWYRQAAGRGLQLLFYSVGIGQISSEVPQNLSASRPQDRQFILSSKKLLLSDSGFYLCACSLDRRTEAFFGQGTRLTVV.

The CDR3 reads CASSPDAGANYGYTF. CDR3 in DNA: TGTGCCAGCAGTCCGGATGCGGGAGCTAACTATGGCTACACCTTC. The genes are TRBV12-3 or TRBV12-4 and TRBJ1-2; unclear D gene. The CDR3 runs to 15 residues. Trimming removed 5 bases at V and 0 bases at J, with 13 bases between.

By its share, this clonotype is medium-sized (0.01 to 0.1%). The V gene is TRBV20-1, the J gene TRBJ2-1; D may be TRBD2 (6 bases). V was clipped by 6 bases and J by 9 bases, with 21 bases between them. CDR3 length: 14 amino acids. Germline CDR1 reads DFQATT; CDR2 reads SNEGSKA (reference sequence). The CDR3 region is CSAIGGSGRFEQFF. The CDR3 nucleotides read TGCAGTGCCATCGGAGGGTCGGGCCGTTTTGAGCAGTTCTTC.

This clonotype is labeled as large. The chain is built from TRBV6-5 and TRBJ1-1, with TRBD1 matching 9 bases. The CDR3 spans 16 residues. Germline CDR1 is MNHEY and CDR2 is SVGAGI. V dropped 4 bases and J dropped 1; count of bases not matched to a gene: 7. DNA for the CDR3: TGTGCCAGCAGTTGGCGGACAGGGGCCCAGAACACTGAAGCTTTCTTT. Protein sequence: CASSWRTGAQNTEAFF.

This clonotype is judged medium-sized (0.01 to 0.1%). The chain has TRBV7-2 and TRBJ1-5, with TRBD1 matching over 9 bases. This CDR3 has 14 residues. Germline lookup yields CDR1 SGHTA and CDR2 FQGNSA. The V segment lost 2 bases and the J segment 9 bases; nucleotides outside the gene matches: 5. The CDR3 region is CASSLYRGQLPQHF. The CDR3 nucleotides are TGTGCCAGCAGCTTATACAGGGGGCAACTGCCCCAGCATTTT.

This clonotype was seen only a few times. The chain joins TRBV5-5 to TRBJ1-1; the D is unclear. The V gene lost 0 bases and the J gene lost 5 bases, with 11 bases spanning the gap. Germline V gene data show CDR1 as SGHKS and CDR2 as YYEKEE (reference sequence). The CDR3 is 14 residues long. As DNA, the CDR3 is TGTGCCAGCAGCTTGGACCTTATGAGGACTGAAGCTTTCTTT. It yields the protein CASSLDLMRTEAFF.

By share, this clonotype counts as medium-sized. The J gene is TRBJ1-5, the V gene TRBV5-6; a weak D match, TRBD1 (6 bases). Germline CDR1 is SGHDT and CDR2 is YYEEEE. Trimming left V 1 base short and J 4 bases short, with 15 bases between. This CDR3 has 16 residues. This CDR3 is CASSLSEGGGNQPQHF. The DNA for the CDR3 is TGTGCCAGCAGCTTGTCAGAGGGGGGGGGAAATCAGCCCCAGCATTTT.

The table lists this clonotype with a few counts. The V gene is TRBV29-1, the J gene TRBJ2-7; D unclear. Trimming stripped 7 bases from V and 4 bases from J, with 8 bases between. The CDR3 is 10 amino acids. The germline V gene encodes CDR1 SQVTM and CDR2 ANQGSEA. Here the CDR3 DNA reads TGCAGCGAGAAGAAGTACGAGCAGTACTTC. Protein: CSEKKYEQYF.

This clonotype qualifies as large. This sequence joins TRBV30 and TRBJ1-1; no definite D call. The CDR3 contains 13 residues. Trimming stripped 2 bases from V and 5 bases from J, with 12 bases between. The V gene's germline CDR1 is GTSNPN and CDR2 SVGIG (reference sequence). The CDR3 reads CAWSKDRRTEAFF. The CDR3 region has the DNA TGTGCCTGGAGTAAGGATAGGAGGACTGAAGCTTTCTTT.